This T cell receptor beta chain came from a study of identical twins' blood T cells. Notes on the study in general: Shared environment remains a possible cause of twin similarity.

The table lists this clonotype with a few counts. Its antigen is still unknown. Both ends of each TCR cDNA library bore sample-specific barcodes. Each CDR3 protein gets one entry after TCRdb re-called the 5' RACE reads with MiXCR. The sample holds 400,000 or so distinct CDR3 sequences, 28% seen once. Per germline, CDR1 DFQATT and CDR2 SNEGSKA (reference sequence). The CDR3 runs 13 residues. The V gene lost 6 bases and the J gene lost 4 bases, with 15 bases spanning the gap. The receptor was derived from a woman between 18 and 49 years old in good health. The V gene is TRBV20-1, the J gene TRBJ1-1, with D possibly TRBD1 on 6 matching bases. The specimen was PBMCs. For the CDR3, the DNA is TGCAGTGCCCGGGGGGGGCTGGGCACTGAAGCTTTCTTT. Encoded protein: CSARGGLGTEAFF.